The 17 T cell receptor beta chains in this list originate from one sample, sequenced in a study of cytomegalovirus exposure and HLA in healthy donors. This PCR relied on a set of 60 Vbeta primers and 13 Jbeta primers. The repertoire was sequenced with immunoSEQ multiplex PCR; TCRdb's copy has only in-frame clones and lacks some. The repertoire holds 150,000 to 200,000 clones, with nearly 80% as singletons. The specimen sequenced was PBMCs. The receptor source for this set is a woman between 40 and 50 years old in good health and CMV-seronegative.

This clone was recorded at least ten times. The chain's CDR3 is CASSYGTRHVGELFF. CDR3 DNA sequence: TGTGCCAGCAGTTACGGGACTAGGCACGTCGGGGAGCTGTTTTTT. This rearrangement joins TRBV6-5 to TRBJ2-2, with 8 bases that match TRBD2. This CDR3 contains 15 residues. J lost 7 bases, V lost 2 bases, and 6 bases had no gene match. In germline, CDR1 is MNHEY, CDR2 SVGAGI.

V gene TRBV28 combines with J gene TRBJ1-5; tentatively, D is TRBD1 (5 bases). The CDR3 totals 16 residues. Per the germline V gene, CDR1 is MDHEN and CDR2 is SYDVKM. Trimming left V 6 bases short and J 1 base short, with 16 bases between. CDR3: CASSYRGGASNQPQHF. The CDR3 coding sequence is TGTGCCAGCAGCTACCGTGGTGGGGCGAGCAATCAGCCCCAGCATTTT.

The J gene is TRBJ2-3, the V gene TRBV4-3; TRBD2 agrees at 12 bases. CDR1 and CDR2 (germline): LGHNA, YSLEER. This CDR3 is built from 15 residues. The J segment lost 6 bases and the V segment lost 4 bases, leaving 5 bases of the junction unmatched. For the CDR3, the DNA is TGCGCCAGCAGCCCTAGCGGGAGGGCCGTTGATACGCAGTATTTT. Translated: CASSPSGRAVDTQYF.

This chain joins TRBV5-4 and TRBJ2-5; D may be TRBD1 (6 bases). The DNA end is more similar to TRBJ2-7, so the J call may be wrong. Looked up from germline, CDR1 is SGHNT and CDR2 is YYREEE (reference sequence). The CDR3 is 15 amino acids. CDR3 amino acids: CASSGRPGHPYEQYF. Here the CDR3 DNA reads TGTGCCAGCAGCGGCAGACCGGGACATCCCTACGAGCAGTACTTC.

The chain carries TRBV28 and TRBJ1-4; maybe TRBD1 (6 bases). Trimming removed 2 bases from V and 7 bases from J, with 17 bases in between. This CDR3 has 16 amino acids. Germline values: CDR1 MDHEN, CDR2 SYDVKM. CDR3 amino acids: CASSLLYGQTSEKLFF. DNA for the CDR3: TGTGCCAGCAGTTTACTCTACGGACAGACGAGTGAAAAACTGTTTTTT.

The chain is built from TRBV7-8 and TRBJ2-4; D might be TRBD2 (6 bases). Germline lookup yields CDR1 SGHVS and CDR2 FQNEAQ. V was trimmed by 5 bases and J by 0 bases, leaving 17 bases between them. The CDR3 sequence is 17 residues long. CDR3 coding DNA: TGTGCCAGCAGCACACAGCGCGGGGAAGAAGCCAAAAACATTCAGTACTTC. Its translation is CASSTQRGEEAKNIQYF.

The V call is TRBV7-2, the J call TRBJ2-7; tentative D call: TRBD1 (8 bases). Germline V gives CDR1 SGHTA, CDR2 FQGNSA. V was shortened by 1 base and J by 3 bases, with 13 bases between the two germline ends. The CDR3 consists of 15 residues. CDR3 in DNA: TGTGCCAGCAGCTTAGGTACAGGGGGGGACTACGAGCAGTACTTC. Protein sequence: CASSLGTGGDYEQYF.

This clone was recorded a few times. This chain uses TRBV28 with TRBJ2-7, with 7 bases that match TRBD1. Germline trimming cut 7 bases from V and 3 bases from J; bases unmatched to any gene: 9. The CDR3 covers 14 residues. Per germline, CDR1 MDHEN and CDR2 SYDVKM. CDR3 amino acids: CASTQTGNFYEQYF. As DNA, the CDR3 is TGTGCCAGCACGCAGACAGGGAATTTCTACGAGCAGTACTTC.

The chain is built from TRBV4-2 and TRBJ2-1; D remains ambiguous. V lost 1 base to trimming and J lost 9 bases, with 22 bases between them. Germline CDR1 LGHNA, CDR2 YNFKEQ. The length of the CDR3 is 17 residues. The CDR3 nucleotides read TGTGCCAGCAGCCAAGTCGAGCGACTGTTCCCCAGTGGTGAGCAGTTCTTC. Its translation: CASSQVERLFPSGEQFF.

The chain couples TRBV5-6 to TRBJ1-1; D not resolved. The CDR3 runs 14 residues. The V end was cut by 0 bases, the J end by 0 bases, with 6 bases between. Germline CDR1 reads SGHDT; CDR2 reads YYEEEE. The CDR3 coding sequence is TGTGCCAGCAGCTTGGGTACTGTGAACACTGAAGCTTTCTTT. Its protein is CASSLGTVNTEAFF.

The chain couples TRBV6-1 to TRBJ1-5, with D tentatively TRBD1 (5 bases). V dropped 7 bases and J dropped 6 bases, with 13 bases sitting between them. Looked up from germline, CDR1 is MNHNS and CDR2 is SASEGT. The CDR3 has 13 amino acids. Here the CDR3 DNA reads TGTGCCAGCAATTCCAGGGTAGCTCAGCCCCAGCATTTT. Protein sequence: CASNSRVAQPQHF.

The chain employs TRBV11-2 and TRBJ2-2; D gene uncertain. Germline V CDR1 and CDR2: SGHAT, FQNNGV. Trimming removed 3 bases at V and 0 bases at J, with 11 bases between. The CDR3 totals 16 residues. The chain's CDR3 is CASSFRGSANTGELFF. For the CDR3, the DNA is TGTGCCAGCAGCTTCCGTGGCTCAGCGAACACCGGGGAGCTGTTTTTT.

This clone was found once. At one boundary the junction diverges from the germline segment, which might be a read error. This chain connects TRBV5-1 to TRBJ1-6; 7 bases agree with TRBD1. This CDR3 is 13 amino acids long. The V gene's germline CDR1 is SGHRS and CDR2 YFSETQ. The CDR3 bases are TGCGCCAGCAGCTTGGCCCAGGGGGGACCCCCCCACTTT. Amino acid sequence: CASSLAQGGPPHF. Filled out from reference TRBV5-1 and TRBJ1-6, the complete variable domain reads KAGVTQTPRYLIKTRGQQVTLSCSPISGHRSVSWYQQTPGQGLQFLFEYFSETQRNKGNFPGRFSGRQFSNSRSEMNVSTLELGDSALYLCASSLAQGGPPHFGNGTRLTVT.

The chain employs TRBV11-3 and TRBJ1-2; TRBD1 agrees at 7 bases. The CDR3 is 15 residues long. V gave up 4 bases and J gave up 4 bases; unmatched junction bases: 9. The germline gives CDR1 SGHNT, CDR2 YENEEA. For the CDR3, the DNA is TGTGCCAGCAGCTCCTGGACAGGCGTTTCCTATGGCTACACCTTC. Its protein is CASSSWTGVSYGYTF. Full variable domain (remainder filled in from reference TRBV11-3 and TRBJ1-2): EAGVVQSPRYKIIEKKQPVAFWCNPISGHNTLYWYLQNLGQGPELLIRYENEEAVDDSQLPKDRFSAERLKGVDSTLKIQPAELGDSAVYLCASSSWTGVSYGYTFGSGTRLTVV.

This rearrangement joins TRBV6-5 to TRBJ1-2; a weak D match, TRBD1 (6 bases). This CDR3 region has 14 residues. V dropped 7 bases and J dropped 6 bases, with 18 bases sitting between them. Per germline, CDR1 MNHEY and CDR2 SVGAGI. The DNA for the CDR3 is TGTGCCAGCACCGAGCCGGGGGGCGTGGATGGCTACACCTTC. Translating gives CASTEPGGVDGYTF.

CDR3 nucleotide sequence: TGTGCCAGCAGTCCCCTAGCGGGGGGACCGAACACCGGGGAGCTGTTTTTT. It yields the protein CASSPLAGGPNTGELFF. The chain has TRBV27 and TRBJ2-2, with 11 bases aligning to TRBD2. The CDR3 sequence is 17 residues long. V dropped 5 bases and J dropped 0; count of bases not matched to a gene: 5. Germline CDR1 and CDR2: MNHEY and SMNVEV (reference sequence).

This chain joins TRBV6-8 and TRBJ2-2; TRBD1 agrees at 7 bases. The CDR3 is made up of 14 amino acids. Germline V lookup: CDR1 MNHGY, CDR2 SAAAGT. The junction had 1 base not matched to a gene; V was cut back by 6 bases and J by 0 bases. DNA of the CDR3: TGTGCCAGCAGGGGACAGCCGAACACCGGGGAGCTGTTTTTT. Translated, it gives CASRGQPNTGELFF.